This T cell receptor (beta chain) was sequenced during a study of blood T cell repertoires in COVID-19. The protocol was immunoSEQ multiplex PCR, while the TCRdb copy is restricted to in-frame clones and leaves out a portion. The sample includes approximately 470,000 clones, 87% seen only once; the top ten take roughly 0.7%. Enrolled through a virtual design, the participants were between roughly 18 and 95 years of age and came from under 30 US areas. Clinical histories supplied by participants themselves formed the basis of cohort assignment. Recovered participants had two consecutive negative NP/OP PCR tests, healthcare professional clearance, or symptom resolution. Germline V CDR1 and CDR2: LNHDA, SQIVND (reference sequence). The CDR3 runs 16 residues. V was shortened by 3 bases and J by 2 bases, with 14 bases between the two germline ends.

The genes are TRBV19 and TRBJ2-4, with D perhaps TRBD1 (6 bases). Sequencing was performed on PBMCs or T cells enriched from blood (not recorded which). The TCR was taken from a woman between 18 and 29 years old who had recovered from COVID-19. CDR3 DNA: TGTGCCAGTAGTATCCCCCCCCAGGGGACCAAAAACATTCAGTACTTC. Its translation is CASSIPPQGTKNIQYF.